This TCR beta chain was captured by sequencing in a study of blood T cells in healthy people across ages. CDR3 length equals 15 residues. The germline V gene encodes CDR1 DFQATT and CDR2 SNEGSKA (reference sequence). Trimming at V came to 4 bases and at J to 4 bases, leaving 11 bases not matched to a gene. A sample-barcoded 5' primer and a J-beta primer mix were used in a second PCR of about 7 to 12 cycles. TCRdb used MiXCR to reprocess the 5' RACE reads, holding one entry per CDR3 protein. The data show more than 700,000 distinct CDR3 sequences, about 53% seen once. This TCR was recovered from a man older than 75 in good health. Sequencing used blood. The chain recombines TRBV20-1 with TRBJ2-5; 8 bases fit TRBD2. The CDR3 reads CSATHIAGSGETQYF. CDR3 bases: TGCAGTGCTACTCACATAGCGGGATCGGGAGAGACCCAGTACTTC.